This TCR beta chain originates from a study of T cell responses to AZD1222 COVID-19 vaccine. Whole-study findings and limits: Most donors were white British and more were female, and clonal diversity was possibly underestimated. AZD1222 recipients seropositive at baseline numbered only 5 or 6.

This clone was found once. Its antigen remains unknown. The CDR3 consists of 15 residues. V lost 6 bases to trimming and J lost 0 bases, with 9 bases between them. Looked up from germline, CDR1 is MDHEN and CDR2 is SYDVKM. The table came from immunoSEQ multiplex PCR; TCRdb's copy has only in-frame clones and leaves some out. Here the sample spans 95,000 to 150,000 clones, approximately 89% being singletons. This TCR was recovered from an adult in good health. The rearrangement joins TRBV28 to TRBJ2-6, with unresolved D. The material was peripheral blood, obtained on day 0 of AZD1222 vaccination. The CDR3 is CASRPADSGANVLTF. CDR3 sequence (DNA): TGTGCCAGCAGGCCCGCGGACTCTGGGGCCAACGTCCTGACTTTC.